One and the same sample provided the 16 T cell receptor beta chains below, sequenced in a study of CXCR3-negative and CXCR3-positive naive CD8 T cells. The antigens these receptors bind are not known. Libraries of TRB cDNA were made by 5' RACE and carried UMIs. TCRdb reworked the 5' RACE reads into one entry per CDR3 protein, no DNA. The sample holds 100,000 to 150,000 distinct CDR3 sequences. Overall study results and limits: In CXCR3-positive naive cells, the TRB CDR3s were more hydrophobic than in CXCR3-negative naive cells.

Specimen: naive CXCR3+ CD8+ T cells from blood. As for subset: CD45RO-CCR7+CD27+CD95- naive CD8+ T cells expressing CXCR3 (TNR3+). These receptors were obtained from a human donor in good health. Some clones in this sample may be carry-over from other donors' samples.

This CDR3 is CASRGDRAFSGANVLTF. The rearrangement links TRBV2 to TRBJ2-6; TCRdb returns TRBD1, unconfirmable since there is no DNA. Germline V gene lookup returns CDR1 SNHLY and CDR2 FYNNEI. The CDR3 is made up of 17 amino acids.

The V gene is TRBV7-9, the J gene TRBJ2-2; TCRdb indicates TRBD2, and absent DNA this call remains unverified. In germline, CDR1 is SEHNR, CDR2 FQNEAQ (reference sequence). The CDR3 is made up of 17 amino acids. The CDR3 is CASNMGSRAETTGELFF.

The J gene is TRBJ2-1, the V gene TRBV12-3 or TRBV12-4; the TCRdb D gene call, TRBD1, has no DNA to confirm it. The CDR3 has 14 amino acids. The CDR3 sequence is CASSFGTVPHEQFF.

V and J are TRBV4-1 and TRBJ2-5; TCRdb designates TRBD1, a call that cannot be tested without DNA. CDR1 is MGHRA, CDR2 YSYEKL, per germline. The CDR3 has 15 residues. The CDR3 reads CASSRTQGGEETQYF.

This chain uses TRBV29-1 with TRBJ1-1; the TCRdb D gene call, TRBD1, has no DNA to confirm it. The CDR3 loop spans 15 amino acids. CDR1 and CDR2 from the germline V gene are SQVTM and ANQGSEA. The CDR3 region is CSVPGGAGGNTEAFF.

The V call is TRBV28, the J call TRBJ2-3; TCRdb reports TRBD2, a call that lacks DNA to check it against. The CDR3 is 15 amino acids. Germline CDR1 and CDR2: MDHEN and SYDVKM. The CDR3 sequence is CASSLGTGRTDTQYF.

The rearrangement links TRBV7-9 to TRBJ2-1; absent DNA, TCRdb's TRBD2 call cannot be checked. The germline V gene has CDR1 SEHNR and CDR2 FQNEAQ (reference sequence). CDR3 length equals 15 residues. This CDR3 reads CASSPGTSGSCEQFF.

The CDR3 protein is CASSQDPGGKYEQYF. The chain couples TRBV4-1 to TRBJ2-7; with no DNA, the TCRdb D assignment of TRBD1 cannot be verified. Germline lookup yields CDR1 MGHRA and CDR2 YSYEKL. This CDR3 is built from 15 residues.

The V and J genes are TRBV12-3 or TRBV12-4 and TRBJ1-3; the D call of TRBD1 rests on TCRdb alone, since no DNA is present to check it. The CDR3 spans 16 residues. CDR3 protein: CASSPGQEFSGNTIYF.

V gene TRBV5-4 combines with J gene TRBJ2-5; TCRdb's D call of TRBD2 is untestable without DNA. Germline V gene lookup returns CDR1 SGHNT and CDR2 YYREEE (reference sequence). The CDR3 covers 14 residues. CDR3 sequence: CASSPPAVQETQYF.

The gene calls are TRBV12-3 or TRBV12-4 and TRBJ1-5; the TCRdb D gene call, TRBD1, has no DNA to confirm it. The length of the CDR3 is 14 residues. CDR3 amino acids: CASSSQGLNQPQHF.

The chain has TRBV7-9 and TRBJ2-7; TCRdb gives TRBD1 as the D gene, but with no DNA this cannot be confirmed. Germline V gene sequence: CDR1 SEHNR, CDR2 FQNEAQ (reference sequence). The CDR3 spans 13 residues. This CDR3 reads CASSFGQAYEQYF.

The V gene is TRBV4-1, the J gene TRBJ2-5; TCRdb lists TRBD2, though no DNA is available to test this call. Germline V gives CDR1 MGHRA, CDR2 YSYEKL. The CDR3 consists of 15 residues. This chain's CDR3 is CASSEITSARETQYF.

The CDR3 sequence: CATSRDLMAGESEQFF. This chain uses TRBV15 with TRBJ2-1; TCRdb lists TRBD1, though no DNA is available to test this call. The CDR3 spans 16 residues. From germline, CDR1 is LNHNV and CDR2 YYDKDF (reference sequence).

V and J are TRBV5-1 and TRBJ1-1; TCRdb picks TRBD1, but there is no DNA to check that call. This CDR3 spans 15 amino acids. Germline V gene data show CDR1 as SGHRS and CDR2 as YFSETQ. CDR3 amino acids: CASSPDPGVNTEAFF.

The chain carries TRBV29-1 and TRBJ2-5. Germline CDR1 and CDR2: SQVTM and ANQGSEA. CDR3 size: 13 residues. The CDR3 protein is CSVEDQMGETQYF.